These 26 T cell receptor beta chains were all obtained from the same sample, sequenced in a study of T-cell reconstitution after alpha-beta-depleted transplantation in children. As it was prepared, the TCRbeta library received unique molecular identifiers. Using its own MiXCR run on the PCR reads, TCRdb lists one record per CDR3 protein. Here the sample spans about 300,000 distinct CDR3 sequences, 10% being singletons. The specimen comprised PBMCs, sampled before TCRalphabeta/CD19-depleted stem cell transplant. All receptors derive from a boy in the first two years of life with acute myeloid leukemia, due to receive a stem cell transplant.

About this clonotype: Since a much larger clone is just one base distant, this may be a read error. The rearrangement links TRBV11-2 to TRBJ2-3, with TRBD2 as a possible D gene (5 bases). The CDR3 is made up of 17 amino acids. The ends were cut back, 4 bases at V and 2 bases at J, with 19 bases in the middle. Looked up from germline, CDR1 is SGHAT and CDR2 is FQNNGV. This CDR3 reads CASSSSPISGVTDTQYF. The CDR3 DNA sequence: TGTGCCAGCAGCTCCAGCCCCATCTCCGGGGTCACAGATACGCAGTATTTT. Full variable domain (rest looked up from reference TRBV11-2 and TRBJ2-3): EAGVAQSPRYKIIEKRQSVAFWCNPISGHATLYWYQQILGQGPKLLIQFQNNGVVDDSQLPKDRFSAERLKGVDSTLKIQPAKLEDSAVYLCASSSSPISGVTDTQYFGPGTRLTVL.

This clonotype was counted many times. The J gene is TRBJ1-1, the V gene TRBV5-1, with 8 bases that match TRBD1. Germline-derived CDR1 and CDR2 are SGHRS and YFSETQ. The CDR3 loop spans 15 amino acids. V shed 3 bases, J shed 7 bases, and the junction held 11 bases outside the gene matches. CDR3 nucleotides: TGCGCCAGCAGCTGGACCACGACAGGGGATTATGAAGCTTTCTTT. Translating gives CASSWTTTGDYEAFF. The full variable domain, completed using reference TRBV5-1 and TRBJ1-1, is KAGVTQTPRYLIKTRGQQVTLSCSPISGHRSVSWYQQTPGQGLQFLFEYFSETQRNKGNFPGRFSGRQFSNSRSEMNVSTLELGDSALYLCASSWTTTGDYEAFFGQGTRLTVV.

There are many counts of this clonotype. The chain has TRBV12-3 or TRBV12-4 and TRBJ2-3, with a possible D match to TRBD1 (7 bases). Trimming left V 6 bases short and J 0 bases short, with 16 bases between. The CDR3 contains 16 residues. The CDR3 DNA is TGTGCCAGCAGAACTAAGACAGGGACTAGCACAGATACGCAGTATTTT. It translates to CASRTKTGTSTDTQYF.

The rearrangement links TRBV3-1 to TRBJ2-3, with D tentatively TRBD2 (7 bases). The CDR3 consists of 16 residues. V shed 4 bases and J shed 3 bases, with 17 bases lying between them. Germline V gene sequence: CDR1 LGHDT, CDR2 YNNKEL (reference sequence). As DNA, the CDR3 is TGTGCCAGCAGCCGATACAGGGAGGGAGAAACAGATACGCAGTATTTT. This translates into CASSRYREGETDTQYF.

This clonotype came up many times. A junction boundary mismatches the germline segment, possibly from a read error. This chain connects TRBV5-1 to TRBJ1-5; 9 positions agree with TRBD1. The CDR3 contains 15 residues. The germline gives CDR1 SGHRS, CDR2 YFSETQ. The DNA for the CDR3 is TGCGCCAGTAGCTTGGGGGACAGGGCGGGGCAGCCCCAGCATTTT. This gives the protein CASSLGDRAGQPQHF.

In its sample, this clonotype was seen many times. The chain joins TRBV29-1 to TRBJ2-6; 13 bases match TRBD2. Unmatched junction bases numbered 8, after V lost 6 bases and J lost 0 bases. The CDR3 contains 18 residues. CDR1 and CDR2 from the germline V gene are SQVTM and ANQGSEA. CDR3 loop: CSVLGLAGSPSGANVLTF. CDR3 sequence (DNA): TGCAGCGTCCTGGGACTAGCGGGATCTCCCTCTGGGGCCAACGTCCTGACTTTC.

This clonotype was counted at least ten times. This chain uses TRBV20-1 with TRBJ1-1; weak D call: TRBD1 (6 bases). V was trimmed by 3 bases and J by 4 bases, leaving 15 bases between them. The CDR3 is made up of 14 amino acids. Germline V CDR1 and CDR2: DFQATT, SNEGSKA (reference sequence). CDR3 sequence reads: CSARTMTGITEAFF. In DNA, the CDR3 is TGCAGTGCTAGGACAATGACAGGAATCACTGAAGCTTTCTTT.

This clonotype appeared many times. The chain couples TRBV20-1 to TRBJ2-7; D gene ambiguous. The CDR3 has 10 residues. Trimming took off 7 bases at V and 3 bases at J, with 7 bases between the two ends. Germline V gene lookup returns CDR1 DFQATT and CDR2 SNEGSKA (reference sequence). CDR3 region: CSGRGYEQYF. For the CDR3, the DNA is TGCAGTGGCAGAGGCTACGAGCAGTACTTC.

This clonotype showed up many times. The DNA for the CDR3 is TGCAGCGTTGAAACGGTAGCGGGAATCGGTGCATTCTTC. Translated, it gives CSVETVAGIGAFF. The V call is TRBV29-1, the J call TRBJ2-1, with TRBD2 matching 8 bases. This CDR3 spans 13 amino acids. CDR1 and CDR2 (germline): SQVTM, ANQGSEA. The V segment lost 2 bases and the J segment 16 bases; nucleotides outside the gene matches: 13.

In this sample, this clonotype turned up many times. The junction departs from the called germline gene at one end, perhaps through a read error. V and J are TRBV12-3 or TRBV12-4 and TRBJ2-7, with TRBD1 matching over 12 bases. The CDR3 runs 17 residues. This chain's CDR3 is CASSLETGQGASYEQYF. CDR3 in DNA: TGTGCCAGCAGCTTAGAGACGGGACAGGGGGCCTCCTACGAGCAGTACTTC.

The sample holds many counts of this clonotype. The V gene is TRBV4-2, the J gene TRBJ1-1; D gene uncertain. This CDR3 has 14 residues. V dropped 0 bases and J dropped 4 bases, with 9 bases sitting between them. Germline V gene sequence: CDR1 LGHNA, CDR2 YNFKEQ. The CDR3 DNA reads TGTGCCAGCAGCCAAGATGACGGGAGCACTGAAGCTTTCTTT. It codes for CASSQDDGSTEAFF.

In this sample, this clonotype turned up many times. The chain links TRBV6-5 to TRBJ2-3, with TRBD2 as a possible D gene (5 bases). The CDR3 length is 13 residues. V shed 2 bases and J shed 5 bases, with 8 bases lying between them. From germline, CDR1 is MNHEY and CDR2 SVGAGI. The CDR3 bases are TGTGCCAGCAGTTACGGACGGGGAGATACGCAGTATTTT. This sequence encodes CASSYGRGDTQYF.

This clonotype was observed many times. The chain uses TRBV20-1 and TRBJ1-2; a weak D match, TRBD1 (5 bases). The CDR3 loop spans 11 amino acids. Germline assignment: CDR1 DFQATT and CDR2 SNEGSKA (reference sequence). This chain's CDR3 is CGTREPYGYTF. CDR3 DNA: TGCGGGACTCGGGAACCTTATGGCTACACCTTC.

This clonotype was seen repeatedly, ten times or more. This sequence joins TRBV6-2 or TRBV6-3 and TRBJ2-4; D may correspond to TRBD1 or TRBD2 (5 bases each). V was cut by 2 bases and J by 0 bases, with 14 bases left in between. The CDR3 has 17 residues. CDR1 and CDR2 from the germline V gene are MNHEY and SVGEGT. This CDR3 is CASSYGGFRVAKNIQYF. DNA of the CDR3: TGTGCCAGCAGTTACGGGGGATTTAGGGTAGCCAAAAACATTCAGTACTTC.

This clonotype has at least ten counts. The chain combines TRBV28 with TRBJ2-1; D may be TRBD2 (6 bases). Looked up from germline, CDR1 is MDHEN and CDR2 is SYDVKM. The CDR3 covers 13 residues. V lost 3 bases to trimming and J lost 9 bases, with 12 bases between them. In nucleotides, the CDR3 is TGTGCCAGCAGTTTGCCCCCGGGAGTTGAGCAGTTCTTC. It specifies CASSLPPGVEQFF.

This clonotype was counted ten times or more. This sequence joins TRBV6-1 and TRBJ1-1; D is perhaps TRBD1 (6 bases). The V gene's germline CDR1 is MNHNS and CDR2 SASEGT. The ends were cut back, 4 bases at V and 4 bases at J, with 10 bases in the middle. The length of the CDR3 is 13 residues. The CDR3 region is CASSVWGATEAFF. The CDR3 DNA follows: TGTGCCAGCAGTGTTTGGGGGGCCACTGAAGCTTTCTTT.

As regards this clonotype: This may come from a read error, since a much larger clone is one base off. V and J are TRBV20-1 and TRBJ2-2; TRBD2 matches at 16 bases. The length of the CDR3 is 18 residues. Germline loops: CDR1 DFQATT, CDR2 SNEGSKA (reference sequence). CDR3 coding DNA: TGCTGTGCTCAGAGGGGACTAGCGGGGGGGCATGGCACCGGGGAGCTGTTTTTT. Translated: CCAQRGLAGGHGTGELFF.

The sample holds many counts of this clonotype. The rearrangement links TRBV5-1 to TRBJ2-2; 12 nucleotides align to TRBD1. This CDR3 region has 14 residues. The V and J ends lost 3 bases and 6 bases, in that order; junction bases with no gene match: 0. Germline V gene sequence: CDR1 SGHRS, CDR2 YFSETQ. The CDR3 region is CASSWDRGPGELFF. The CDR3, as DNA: TGCGCCAGCAGCTGGGACAGGGGGCCCGGGGAGCTGTTTTTT. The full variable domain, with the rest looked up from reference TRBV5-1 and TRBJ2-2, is KAGVTQTPRYLIKTRGQQVTLSCSPISGHRSVSWYQQTPGQGLQFLFEYFSETQRNKGNFPGRFSGRQFSNSRSEMNVSTLELGDSALYLCASSWDRGPGELFFGEGSRLTVL.

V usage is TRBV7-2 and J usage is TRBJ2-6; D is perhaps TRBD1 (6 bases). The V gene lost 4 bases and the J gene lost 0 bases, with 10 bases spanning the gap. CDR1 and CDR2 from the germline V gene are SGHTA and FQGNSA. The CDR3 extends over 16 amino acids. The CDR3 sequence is CASSSKGHSGANVLTF. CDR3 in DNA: TGTGCCAGCAGCTCAAAGGGACACTCTGGGGCCAACGTCCTGACTTTC.

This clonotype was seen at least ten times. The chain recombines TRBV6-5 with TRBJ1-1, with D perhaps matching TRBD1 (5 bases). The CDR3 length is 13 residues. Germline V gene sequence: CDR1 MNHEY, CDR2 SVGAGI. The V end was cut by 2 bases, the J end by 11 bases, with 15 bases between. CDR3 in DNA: TGTGCCAGCAGTTACCGGGACGGCTCTCGCGCTTTCTTT. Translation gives CASSYRDGSRAFF.

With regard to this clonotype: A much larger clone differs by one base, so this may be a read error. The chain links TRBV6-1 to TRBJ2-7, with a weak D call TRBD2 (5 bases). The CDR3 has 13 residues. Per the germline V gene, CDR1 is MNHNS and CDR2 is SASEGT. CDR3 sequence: CASSRTRFNDQYF. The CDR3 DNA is TGTGCCAGCAGCCGTACTAGGTTCAACGACCAGTACTTC.

CDR3 in amino acids: CASSEVERGYTF. The CDR3 DNA sequence: TGTGCCAGCTCAGAAGTAGAGAGGGGCTACACCTTC. The J gene is TRBJ1-2, the V gene TRBV18; D call uncertain. The CDR3 has 12 amino acids. Trimming took off 5 bases at V and 8 bases at J, with 12 bases between the two ends. From germline, CDR1 is KGHSH and CDR2 LQKENI.

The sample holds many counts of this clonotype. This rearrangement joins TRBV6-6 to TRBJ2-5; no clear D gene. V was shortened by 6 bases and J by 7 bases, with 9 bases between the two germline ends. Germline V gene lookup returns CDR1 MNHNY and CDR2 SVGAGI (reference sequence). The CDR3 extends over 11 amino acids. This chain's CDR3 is CASSPGTTQYF. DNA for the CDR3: TGTGCCAGCAGCCCCGGAACGACCCAGTACTTC.

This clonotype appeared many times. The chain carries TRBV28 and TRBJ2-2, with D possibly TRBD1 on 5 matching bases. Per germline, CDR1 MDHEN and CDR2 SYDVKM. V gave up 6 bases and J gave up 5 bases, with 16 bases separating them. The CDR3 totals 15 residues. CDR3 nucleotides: TGTGCCAGCAGAAAGGGGATAGTAGAGACCGGGGAGCTGTTTTTT. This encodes CASRKGIVETGELFF. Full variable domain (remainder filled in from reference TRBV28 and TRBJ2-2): DVKVTQSSRYLVKRTGEKVFLECVQDMDHENMFWYRQDPGLGLRLIYFSYDVKMKEKGDIPEGYSVSREKKERFSLILESASTNQTSMYLCASRKGIVETGELFFGEGSRLTVL.

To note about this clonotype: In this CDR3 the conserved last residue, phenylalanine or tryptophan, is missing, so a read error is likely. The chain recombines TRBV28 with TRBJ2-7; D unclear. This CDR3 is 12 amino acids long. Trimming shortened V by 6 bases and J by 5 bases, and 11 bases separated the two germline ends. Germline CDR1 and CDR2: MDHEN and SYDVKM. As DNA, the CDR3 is TGTGCCAGCAGCCTAACTCGCGACGAGCAGTACTGC. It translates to CASSLTRDEQYC.

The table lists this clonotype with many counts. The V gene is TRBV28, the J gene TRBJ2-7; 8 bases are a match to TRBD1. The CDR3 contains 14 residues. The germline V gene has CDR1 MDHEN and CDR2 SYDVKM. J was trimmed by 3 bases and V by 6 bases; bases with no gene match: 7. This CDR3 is CASSPGQGFYEQYF. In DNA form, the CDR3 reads TGTGCCAGCAGCCCTGGACAGGGATTCTACGAGCAGTACTTC. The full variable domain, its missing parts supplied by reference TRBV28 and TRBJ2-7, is DVKVTQSSRYLVKRTGEKVFLECVQDMDHENMFWYRQDPGLGLRLIYFSYDVKMKEKGDIPEGYSVSREKKERFSLILESASTNQTSMYLCASSPGQGFYEQYFGPGTRLTVT.